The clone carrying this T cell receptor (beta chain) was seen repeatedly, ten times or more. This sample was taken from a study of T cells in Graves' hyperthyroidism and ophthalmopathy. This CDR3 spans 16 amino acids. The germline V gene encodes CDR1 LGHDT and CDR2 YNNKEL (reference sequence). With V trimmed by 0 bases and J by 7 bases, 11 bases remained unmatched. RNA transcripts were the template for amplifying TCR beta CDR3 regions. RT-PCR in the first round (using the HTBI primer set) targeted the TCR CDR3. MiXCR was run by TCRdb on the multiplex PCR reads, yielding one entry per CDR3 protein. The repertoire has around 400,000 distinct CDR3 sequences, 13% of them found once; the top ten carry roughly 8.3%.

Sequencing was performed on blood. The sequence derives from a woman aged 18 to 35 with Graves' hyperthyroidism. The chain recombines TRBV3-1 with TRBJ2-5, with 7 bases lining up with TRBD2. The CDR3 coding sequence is TGTGCCAGCAGCCAAGATTTAGGACTAGGTCACGGGACCCAGTACTTC. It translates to CASSQDLGLGHGTQYF.